This T cell receptor beta chain was sequenced during a study of T-cell memory formation after mild COVID-19. V dropped 6 bases and J dropped 5 bases, with 19 bases sitting between them. The CDR3 is 15 amino acids. Germline V gene lookup returns CDR1 LNHDA and CDR2 SQIVND (reference sequence). TCRdb processed the 5' RACE reads anew with MiXCR; each CDR3 protein has one entry. The sample has over 350,000 distinct CDR3 sequences, approximately 16% seen once. The sequence was obtained from a man aged 18 to 30 who had mild COVID-19 (a few samples of this study predate the infection). Cell type and time point are not known. Sequences were obtained from PBMCs or a T cell subset sorted from them (not recorded which). This sequence joins TRBV19 and TRBJ2-5; D tentatively fits TRBD1 or TRBD2 (5 bases each). The CDR3 loop reads CASRTTGTNVETQYF. The CDR3 DNA sequence: TGTGCCAGTAGAACCACCGGGACCAACGTGGAGACCCAGTACTTC.